These T cell receptor beta chains were read from a single sample in a study of blood T cell repertoires in COVID-19. The assay was immunoSEQ multiplex PCR, and TCRdb's table has in-frame clones only and misses some. The table includes approximately 190,000 clones, 82% detected once. Sequences were obtained from peripheral blood. The receptors were sampled from a woman aged 55-70 years with COVID-19, enrolled during active disease. Each CDR3 is given with its conserved first and last residue. Each record gives: CDR3 protein, CDR3 DNA, D gene, J gene, clone size, V gene. D genes are given only for firm matches. Not every row has a clone size; where given, it reads once, few, many or a size class.

CDR3 protein: CASSLAPSGASSYNEQFF
CDR3 DNA: TGCGCCAGCAGCTTGGCACCTAGCGGGGCGAGCTCCTACAATGAGCAGTTCTTC
D gene: TRBD2
J gene: TRBJ2-1
clone size: .
V gene: TRBV5-1

CDR3 protein: CASSRGARQPQHF
CDR3 DNA: TGTGCCAGCAGCAGGGGGGCGCGGCAGCCCCAGCATTTT
D gene: TRBD1
J gene: TRBJ1-5
clone size: .
V gene: TRBV28

CDR3 protein: CASSLTSGGRNEQFF
CDR3 DNA: TGTGCCAGCAGCTTAACCTCGGGAGGGCGGAATGAGCAGTTCTTC
D gene: TRBD2
J gene: TRBJ2-1
clone size: .
V gene: TRBV7-2

CDR3 protein: CASSYLSFTGGHGYTF
CDR3 DNA: TGTGCCAGCAGCTACCTCTCTTTCACTGGAGGGCATGGCTACACCTTC
D gene: .
J gene: TRBJ1-2
clone size: .
V gene: TRBV11-2

CDR3 protein: CASRPLLSSYNEQFF
CDR3 DNA: TGTGCCAGTAGACCACTTCTTAGCTCCTACAATGAGCAGTTCTTC
D gene: .
J gene: TRBJ2-1
clone size: .
V gene: TRBV19

CDR3 protein: CASSLAGSYGYTF
CDR3 DNA: TGTGCCAGCAGCTTAGCGGGGAGCTATGGCTACACCTTC
D gene: .
J gene: TRBJ1-2
clone size: .
V gene: TRBV7-9

CDR3 protein: CASSYSIPGTPDNEQFF
CDR3 DNA: TGTGCCAGCAGTTACTCGATCCCCGGGACTCCTGACAATGAGCAGTTCTTC
D gene: .
J gene: TRBJ2-1
clone size: .
V gene: TRBV6-7

CDR3 protein: CASSTNHGGGNTIYF
CDR3 DNA: TGTGCCAGCAGCACCAACCACGGAGGTGGAAACACCATATATTTT
D gene: .
J gene: TRBJ1-3
clone size: .
V gene: TRBV11-2

CDR3 protein: CASSGGTGVDQPQHF
CDR3 DNA: TGTGCCAGCAGCGGAGGGACAGGGGTAGATCAGCCCCAGCATTTT
D gene: TRBD1
J gene: TRBJ1-5
clone size: .
V gene: TRBV5-6

CDR3 protein: CASSSGLLDEQYF
CDR3 DNA: TGTGCCAGCAGTTCAGGATTGCTCGACGAGCAGTACTTC
D gene: .
J gene: TRBJ2-7
clone size: few
V gene: TRBV6-5

CDR3 protein: CASKRTSDRGMSTDTQYF
CDR3 DNA: TGCGCCAGCAAGAGAACGAGTGACAGGGGAATGAGCACAGATACGCAGTATTTT
D gene: TRBD1
J gene: TRBJ2-3
clone size: .
V gene: TRBV5-1

CDR3 protein: CASSLSQGSETQYF
CDR3 DNA: TGTGCCAGCAGCCTTTCACAGGGCTCAGAGACCCAGTACTTC
D gene: .
J gene: TRBJ2-5
clone size: .
V gene: TRBV7-2

CDR3 protein: CASSPLGGGHSNQPQHF
CDR3 DNA: TGTGCCAGCAGTCCCCTAGGGGGGGGTCACAGCAATCAGCCCCAGCATTTT
D gene: .
J gene: TRBJ1-5
clone size: .
V gene: TRBV6-6

CDR3 protein: CASSRSMWVSAGNTIYF
CDR3 DNA: TGTGCCAGCAGCCGCAGTATGTGGGTTAGCGCTGGAAACACCATATATTTT
D gene: .
J gene: TRBJ1-3
clone size: .
V gene: TRBV3-1/TRBV3-2

CDR3 protein: CALQPGQGSPYEQYF
CDR3 DNA: TGTGCCTTGCAACCGGGACAGGGAAGTCCCTACGAGCAGTACTTC
D gene: TRBD1
J gene: TRBJ2-7
clone size: few
V gene: TRBV28

CDR3 protein: CASSSSGYPTEAFF
CDR3 DNA: TGTGCCAGCAGCTCCTCAGGGTATCCCACTGAAGCTTTCTTT
D gene: .
J gene: TRBJ1-1
clone size: .
V gene: TRBV7-3

CDR3 protein: CASSLSGDTEAFF
CDR3 DNA: TGTGCCAGCAGCTTATCGGGGGACACTGAAGCTTTCTTT
D gene: .
J gene: TRBJ1-1
clone size: once
V gene: TRBV11-3

CDR3 protein: CAISGVAGGNYGYTF
CDR3 DNA: TGTGCCATCAGTGGAGTGGCAGGGGGCAACTATGGCTACACCTTC
D gene: TRBD1
J gene: TRBJ1-2
clone size: .
V gene: TRBV10-3

CDR3 protein: CASSPATGGGEQFF
CDR3 DNA: TGTGCCAGCAGCCCTGCTACCGGGGGGGGTGAGCAGTTCTTC
D gene: TRBD2
J gene: TRBJ2-1
clone size: .
V gene: TRBV3-1/TRBV3-2

CDR3 protein: CASSFSQGHEQYF
CDR3 DNA: TGTGCCAGCAGTTTTAGTCAGGGGCACGAGCAGTACTTC
D gene: .
J gene: TRBJ2-7
clone size: .
V gene: TRBV27

CDR3 protein: CASSLAQGAAEAFF
CDR3 DNA: TGTGCCAGCAGCTTGGCACAGGGGGCCGCTGAAGCTTTCTTT
D gene: TRBD1
J gene: TRBJ1-1
clone size: .
V gene: TRBV5-4

CDR3 protein: CASSQIGEREGNEQFF
CDR3 DNA: TGTGCCAGCAGCCAAATTGGGGAGCGGGAGGGGAATGAGCAGTTCTTC
D gene: TRBD2
J gene: TRBJ2-1
clone size: .
V gene: TRBV3-1/TRBV3-2